Presented here are 15 T cell receptor beta chains from one specimen sequenced in a study of T cells in Graves' hyperthyroidism and ophthalmopathy (dated by TCRdb to the late 2010s). Library prep was done by multiplex PCR. The instrument given in TCRdb is Illumina HiSeq 2000. Amplification of TCR beta CDR3 regions was carried out from RNA transcripts. A first-round RT-PCR of the TCR CDR3 used the HTBI primer set with the Qiagen OneStep RT-PCR kit. TCRdb's own reprocessing of the public reads used fastp at Q25 and MiXCR and kept productive beta chains. Each CDR3 protein gets just one entry, which takes the most common genes and DNA from the rows behind it. This sample gives about 180,000 distinct CDR3 sequences in total; approximately 9% of them show up just once. 22% of the sample is held by the ten biggest clonotypes. Input material: blood. The source is a woman younger than 35 with Graves' hyperthyroidism that later progressed to Graves' ophthalmopathy.

This clonotype came up many times. The V and J genes are TRBV7-2 and TRBJ1-5; D is undetermined. CDR3 length: 15 amino acids. Germline loops: CDR1 SGHTA, CDR2 FQGNSA. Trimming stripped 6 bases from V and 1 base from J, with 13 bases between. CDR3 sequence (DNA): TGTGCCAGCAGTTTGGTGGTGGGGAGCAATCAGCCCCAGCATTTT. It yields the protein CASSLVVGSNQPQHF.

This clonotype was seen repeatedly, ten times or more. This chain uses TRBV5-6 with TRBJ2-1; D ambiguous. The CDR3 spans 12 residues. V lost 4 bases and J 12 bases, leaving 14 bases between the germline ends. Per the germline V gene, CDR1 is SGHDT and CDR2 is YYEEEE. CDR3 DNA: TGTGCCAGCAGCCCCCCCGAAGGCCGGCAGTTCTTC. Residues: CASSPPEGRQFF. Variable domain in full (rest from reference TRBV5-6 and TRBJ2-1): DAGVTQSPTHLIKTRGQQVTLRCSPKSGHDTVSWYQQALGQGPQFIFQYYEEEERQRGNFPDRFSGHQFPNYSSELNVNALLLGDSALYLCASSPPEGRQFFGPGTRLTVL.

In its sample, this clonotype was seen many times. The gene calls are TRBV5-1 and TRBJ2-1; D may be TRBD1 (5 bases). The CDR3 is 15 residues long. Between the trimmed V and J ends, which lost 4 bases and 5 bases, there was a span of 16 bases. Looked up from germline, CDR1 is SGHRS and CDR2 is YFSETQ. Here the CDR3 reads CASSVETLGHNEQFF. Here the CDR3 DNA reads TGCGCCAGCAGCGTAGAGACTCTGGGGCACAATGAGCAGTTCTTC.

The chain employs TRBV20-1 and TRBJ2-7; 7 bases match TRBD1. Germline trimming cut 2 bases from V and 5 bases from J; bases unmatched to any gene: 9. The length of the CDR3 is 14 residues. Germline CDR1 DFQATT, CDR2 SNEGSKA (reference sequence). CDR3 DNA sequence: TGCAGTGCTAGACAGACAGGGATTAACGACGAGCAGTACTTC. It translates to CSARQTGINDEQYF.

The J gene is TRBJ2-2, the V gene TRBV7-6; weak D call: TRBD2 (6 bases). The CDR3 loop spans 11 amino acids. The germline V and J ends were trimmed by 8 bases and 6 bases, with 7 bases remaining between them. CDR1 is SGHVS, CDR2 FNYEAQ, per germline. The CDR3 coding sequence is TGTGCCAGCGGGACTTCCGGGGAGCTGTTTTTT. It translates to CASGTSGELFF.

The sample holds many counts of this clonotype. The chain links TRBV28 to TRBJ2-7, with D uncertain. Trimming removed 5 bases from V and 3 bases from J, with 11 bases in between. Germline CDR1 reads MDHEN; CDR2 reads SYDVKM. This CDR3 spans 13 amino acids. DNA for the CDR3: TGTGCCAGCAGTGGGTACACCCACTACGAGCAGTACTTC. It codes for CASSGYTHYEQYF.

This clonotype was picked up many times. In DNA form, the CDR3 reads TGTGCCGTTTCGTACAGCTCCGGGACAGATCTTTCACCCCTCCACTTT. Its protein product is CAVSYSSGTDLSPLHF. The chain uses TRBV10-3 and TRBJ1-6; 7 positions agree with TRBD1. Germline CDR1 reads ENHRY; CDR2 reads SYGVKD. This CDR3 is built from 16 residues. With V trimmed by 11 bases and J by 9 bases, 19 bases remained unmatched.

This clonotype occurred many times. The rearrangement uses TRBV7-3 and TRBJ2-2, with 12 bases fitting TRBD2. This CDR3 spans 15 amino acids. Germline V gives CDR1 SGHTA, CDR2 FQGTGA. V lost 5 bases, J lost 6 bases, and 4 bases stayed unmatched. The DNA of the CDR3 is TGTGCCAGCAGCGATGGGACTAGCGGGCCCGGGGAGCTGTTTTTT. It is translated as CASSDGTSGPGELFF.

This clonotype was seen a few times. J is TRBJ1-1 and V is TRBV30; no clear D. Trimming removed 4 bases from V and 5 bases from J, with 5 bases in between. Germline loops: CDR1 GTSNPN, CDR2 SVGIG (reference sequence). This CDR3 contains 10 residues. The CDR3 reads CAWTPTEAFF. CDR3 in DNA: TGTGCCTGGACCCCGACTGAAGCTTTCTTT.

This CDR3 is CASLPPVRGGYTF. CDR3 in DNA: TGTGCCAGCCTCCCCCCCGTTCGGGGGGGCTACACCTTC. The J gene is TRBJ1-2, the V gene TRBV6-1; TRBD1 is a possible D gene (5 bases). In germline, CDR1 is MNHNS, CDR2 SASEGT. This CDR3 spans 13 amino acids. Trimming removed 8 bases from V and 8 bases from J, with 18 bases in between.

In its sample, this clonotype was seen a few times. This sequence joins TRBV24-1 and TRBJ2-5; TRBD1 matches 7 bases. The CDR3 runs 15 residues. Trimming at V came to 10 bases and at J to 5 bases, leaving 15 bases not matched to a gene. The germline CDR1 and CDR2 sequences are KGHDR and SFDVKD. The CDR3 DNA follows: TGTGCCACGGGATCCTACAGGGGTGGGGTGGAGACCCAGTACTTC. It is translated as CATGSYRGGVETQYF.

This rearrangement joins TRBV6-2 or TRBV6-3 to TRBJ2-7; the match to TRBD2 covers 8 bases. The V gene end was trimmed by 8 bases and the J gene end by 4 bases; junction bases not matched to a gene: 10. In germline, CDR1 is MNHEY, CDR2 SVGEGT. The CDR3 covers 14 residues. This CDR3 is CASGASGSRYEQYF. CDR3 DNA: TGTGCCAGCGGGGCAAGCGGGAGTAGGTACGAGCAGTACTTC.

This clonotype was recorded at least ten times. The rearrangement links TRBV7-3 to TRBJ2-1; 8 bases line up with TRBD2. The germline V gene encodes CDR1 SGHTA and CDR2 FQGTGA. The CDR3 length is 18 residues. J gave up 0 bases and V 2 bases, and 9 bases lay outside the gene matches. The CDR3: CASSLSTSGLSSYNEQFF. As DNA, the CDR3 is TGTGCCAGCAGCTTATCTACTAGCGGTCTGAGCTCCTACAATGAGCAGTTCTTC.

This clonotype turned up a few times. The chain has TRBV28 and TRBJ1-4; TRBD1 is a possible D gene (5 bases). CDR1 and CDR2 from the germline V gene are MDHEN and SYDVKM. V shed 3 bases and J shed 8 bases, with 13 bases lying between them. This CDR3 is built from 14 residues. This CDR3 is CASSLGGSREKLFF. DNA of the CDR3: TGTGCCAGCAGTTTGGGGGGATCTCGGGAAAAACTGTTTTTT.

This clonotype was picked up many times. V usage is TRBV7-9 and J usage is TRBJ2-2, with TRBD2 matching over 14 bases. V dropped 5 bases and J dropped 7; count of bases not matched to a gene: 6. The CDR3 has 16 residues. Germline V gene data show CDR1 as SEHNR and CDR2 as FQNEAQ (reference sequence). The CDR3 spells CASSRTSGRFGGELFF. The CDR3 region has the DNA TGTGCCAGCAGCCGGACTAGCGGGAGGTTCGGCGGGGAGCTGTTTTTT. Full variable domain (remainder filled in from reference TRBV7-9 and TRBJ2-2): DTGVSQNPRHKITKRGQNVTFRCDPISEHNRLYWYRQTLGQGPEFLTYFQNEAQLEKSRLLSDRFSAERPKGSFSTLEIQRTEQGDSAMYLCASSRTSGRFGGELFFGEGSRLTVL.